This T cell receptor (beta chain) came from a study of shared clonotypes between healthy human individuals. Across the whole study: Three plates were used per donor for CD4 naive, three for CD4 memory, two for CD8 naive and one for CD8 memory. Points from the study as a whole: Investigators collected only blood, and repertoires in tissues likely differ. Among donors, the sharing of clonotypes was expected to be influenced by sequencing depth.

This CDR3 region has 13 residues. CDR1 and CDR2 from the germline V gene are ENHRY and SYGVKD. V shed 10 bases, J shed 2 bases, and the junction held 7 bases outside the gene matches. Sorted-subset replicate PCRs used about 180 ng DNA, some 31,000 T cell genomes. TCRdb keeps only in-frame clones here, not all; method: immunoSEQ multiplex PCR. Here the sample spans about a million clones, about 75% being singletons. A word on this clone: Its antigen is unidentified.

This receptor was identified in a man aged 18 to 35 in good health. The V gene is TRBV10-3, the J gene TRBJ2-7, with 8 positions matching TRBD2. The sample comprised memory CD4+ T cells sorted from blood. Subset reported: CD45RA-negative fraction. The CDR3 sequence is CATGTSFPYEQYF. As DNA, the CDR3 is TGTGCCACCGGGACTAGTTTTCCCTACGAGCAGTACTTC.